Sequencing of this T cell receptor beta chain was carried out in a study of shared clonotypes between healthy human individuals. Findings and caveats of the study: Between a few donors, naive CD4 clonotypes were shared at a level of around 5.1%. Donor clonotype sharing was expected to depend on sequencing depth.

The CDR3 covers 13 residues. Germline CDR1 reads SNHLY; CDR2 reads FYNNEI. Trimming took off 5 bases at V and 5 bases at J, with 12 bases between the two ends. Several immunoSEQ plates received, in even portions, the genomic DNA of each subset. Here immunoSEQ multiplex PCR was the method, and the copy in TCRdb shows in-frame clones only, minus some. The sample has some 2,500,000 clones, under 95% seen once; the top ten hold 0.36%. Comments on this clone: The antigen is not known. Other DNA variants within this sample encode the same CDR3.

Free of recent acute infections or vaccinations, the donors were healthy HIV-negative adults. The specimen was naive CD4+ T cells from PBMCs. Subset noted: CD45RA+ positively selected. The chain uses TRBV2 and TRBJ1-1; D not certain. This clonotype was sampled from a man aged 18 to 29 in good health. Some clones in this sample may be carry-over from other donors' samples. CDR3 bases: TGTGCCAGCAGTCAAGTCGACGGAACTGAAGCTTTCTTT. Protein: CASSQVDGTEAFF.